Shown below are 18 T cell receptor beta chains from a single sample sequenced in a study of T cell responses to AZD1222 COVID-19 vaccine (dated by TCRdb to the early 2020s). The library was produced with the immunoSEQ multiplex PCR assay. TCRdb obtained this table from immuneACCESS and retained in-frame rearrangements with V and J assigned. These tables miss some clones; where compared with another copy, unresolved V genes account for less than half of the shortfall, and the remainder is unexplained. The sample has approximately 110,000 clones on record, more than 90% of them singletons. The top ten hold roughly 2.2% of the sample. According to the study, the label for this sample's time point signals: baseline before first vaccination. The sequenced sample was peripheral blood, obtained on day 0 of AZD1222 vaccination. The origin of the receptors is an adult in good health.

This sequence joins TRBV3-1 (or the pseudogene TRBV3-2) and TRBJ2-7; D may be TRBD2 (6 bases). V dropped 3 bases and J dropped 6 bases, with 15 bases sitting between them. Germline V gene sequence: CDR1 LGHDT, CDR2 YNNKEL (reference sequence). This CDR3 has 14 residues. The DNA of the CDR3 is TGTGCCAGCAGCCACGGGGCCCAGGAGGGCGAGCAGTACTTC. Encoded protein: CASSHGAQEGEQYF.

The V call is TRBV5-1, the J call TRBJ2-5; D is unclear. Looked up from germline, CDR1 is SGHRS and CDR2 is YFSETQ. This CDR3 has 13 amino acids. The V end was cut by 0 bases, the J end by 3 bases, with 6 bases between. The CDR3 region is CASSLVREETQYF. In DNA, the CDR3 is TGCGCCAGCAGCTTGGTTAGGGAAGAGACCCAGTACTTC.

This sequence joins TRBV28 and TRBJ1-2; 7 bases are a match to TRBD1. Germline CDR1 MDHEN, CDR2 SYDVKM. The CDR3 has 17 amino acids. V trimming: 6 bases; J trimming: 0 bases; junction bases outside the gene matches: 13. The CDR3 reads CASRGRRGQGANYGYTF. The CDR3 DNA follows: TGTGCCAGCAGGGGAAGGAGGGGGCAGGGTGCTAACTATGGCTACACCTTC.

The CDR3 protein is CAWSVESETQYF. The CDR3 DNA follows: TGTGCCTGGAGTGTAGAGTCGGAGACCCAGTACTTC. The chain joins TRBV30 to TRBJ2-5; D is unclear. The CDR3 runs to 12 residues. Trimming removed 0 bases from V and 5 bases from J, with 7 bases in between. The germline CDR1 and CDR2 sequences are GTSNPN and SVGIG (reference sequence). Complete variable domain (other parts from reference TRBV30 and TRBJ2-5): SQTIHQWPATLVQPVGSPLSLECTVEGTSNPNLYWYRQAAGRGLQLLFYSVGIGQISSEVPQNLSASRPQDRQFILSSKKLLLSDSGFYLCAWSVESETQYFGPGTRLLVL.

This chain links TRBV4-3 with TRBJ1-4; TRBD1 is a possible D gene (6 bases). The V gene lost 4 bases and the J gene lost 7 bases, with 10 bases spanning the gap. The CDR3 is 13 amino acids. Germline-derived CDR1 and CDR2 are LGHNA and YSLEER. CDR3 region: CASSLGAGEKLFF. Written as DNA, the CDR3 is TGCGCCAGCAGCCTGGGGGCGGGTGAAAAACTGTTTTTT.

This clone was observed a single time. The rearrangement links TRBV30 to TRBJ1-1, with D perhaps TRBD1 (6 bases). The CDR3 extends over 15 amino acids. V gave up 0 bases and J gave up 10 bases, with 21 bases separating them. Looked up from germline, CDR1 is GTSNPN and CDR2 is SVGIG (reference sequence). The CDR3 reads CAWSVPKGEEVRAFF. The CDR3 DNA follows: TGTGCCTGGAGTGTTCCTAAGGGGGAGGAGGTTCGAGCTTTCTTT.

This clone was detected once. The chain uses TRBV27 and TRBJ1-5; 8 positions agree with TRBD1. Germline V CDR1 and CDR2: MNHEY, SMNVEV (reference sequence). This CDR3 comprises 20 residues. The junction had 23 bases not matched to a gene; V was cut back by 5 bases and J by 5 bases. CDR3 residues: CASSTRAGGGTKMRDQPQHF. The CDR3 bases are TGTGCCAGCAGTACTAGGGCAGGGGGCGGTACGAAAATGAGAGATCAGCCCCAGCATTTT.

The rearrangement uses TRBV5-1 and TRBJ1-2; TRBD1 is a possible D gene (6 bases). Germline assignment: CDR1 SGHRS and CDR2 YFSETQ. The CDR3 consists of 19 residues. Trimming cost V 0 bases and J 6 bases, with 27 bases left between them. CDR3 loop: CASSLVFRGVQMGTHGYTF. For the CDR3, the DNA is TGCGCCAGCAGCTTGGTTTTCAGGGGTGTGCAGATGGGTACTCATGGCTACACCTTC.

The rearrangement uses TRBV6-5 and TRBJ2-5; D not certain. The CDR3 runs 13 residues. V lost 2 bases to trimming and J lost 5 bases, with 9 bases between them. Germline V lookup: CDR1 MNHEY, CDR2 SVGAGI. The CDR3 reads CASSYGVRETQYF. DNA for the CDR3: TGTGCCAGCAGTTACGGAGTCAGGGAGACCCAGTACTTC.

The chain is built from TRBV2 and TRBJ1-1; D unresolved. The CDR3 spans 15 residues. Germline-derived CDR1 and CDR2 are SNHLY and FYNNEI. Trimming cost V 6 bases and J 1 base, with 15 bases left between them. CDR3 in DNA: TGTGCCAGCAGGGACTTTTTAGAGACGAACACTGAAGCTTTCTTT. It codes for CASRDFLETNTEAFF.

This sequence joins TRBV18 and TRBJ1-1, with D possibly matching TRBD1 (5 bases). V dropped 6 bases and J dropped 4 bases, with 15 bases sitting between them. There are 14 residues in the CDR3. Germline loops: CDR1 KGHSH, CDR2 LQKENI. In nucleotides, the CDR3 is TGTGCCAGCTCCTCGGCGAGGGGTGGCACTGAAGCTTTCTTT. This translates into CASSSARGGTEAFF.

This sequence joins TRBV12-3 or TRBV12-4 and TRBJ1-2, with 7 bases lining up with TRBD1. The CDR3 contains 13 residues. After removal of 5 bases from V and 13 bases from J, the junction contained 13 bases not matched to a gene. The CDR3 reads CASSPGTALTPTF. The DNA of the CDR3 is TGTGCCAGCAGTCCCGGGACAGCCTTGACCCCCACCTTC.

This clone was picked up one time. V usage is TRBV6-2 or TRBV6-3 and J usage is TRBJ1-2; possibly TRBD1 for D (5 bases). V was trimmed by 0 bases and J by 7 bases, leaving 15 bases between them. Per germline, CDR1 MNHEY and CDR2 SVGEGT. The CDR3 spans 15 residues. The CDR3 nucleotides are TGTGCCAGCAGTTACTCGATTCAGGGAATTGTTGGCTACACCTTC. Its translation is CASSYSIQGIVGYTF.

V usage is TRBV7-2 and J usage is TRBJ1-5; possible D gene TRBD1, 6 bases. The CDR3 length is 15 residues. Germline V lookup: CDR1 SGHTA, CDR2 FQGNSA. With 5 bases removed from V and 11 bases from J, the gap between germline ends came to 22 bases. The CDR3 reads CASSNGQTQGETQHF. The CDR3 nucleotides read TGTGCCAGCAGCAATGGCCAGACACAGGGAGAGACCCAGCATTTT.

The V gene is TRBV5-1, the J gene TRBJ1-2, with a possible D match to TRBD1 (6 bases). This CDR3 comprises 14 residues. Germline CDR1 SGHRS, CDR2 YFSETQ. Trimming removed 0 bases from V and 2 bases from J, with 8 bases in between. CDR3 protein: CASSLAGTNYGYTF. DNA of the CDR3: TGCGCCAGCAGCTTGGCCGGGACAAACTATGGCTACACCTTC.

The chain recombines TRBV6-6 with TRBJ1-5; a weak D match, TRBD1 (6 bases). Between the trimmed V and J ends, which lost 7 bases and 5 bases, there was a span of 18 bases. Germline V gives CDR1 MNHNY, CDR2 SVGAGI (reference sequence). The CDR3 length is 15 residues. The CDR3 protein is CASKSLRGMDQPQHF. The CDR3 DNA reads TGTGCCAGCAAATCCCTCAGGGGAATGGATCAGCCCCAGCATTTT.

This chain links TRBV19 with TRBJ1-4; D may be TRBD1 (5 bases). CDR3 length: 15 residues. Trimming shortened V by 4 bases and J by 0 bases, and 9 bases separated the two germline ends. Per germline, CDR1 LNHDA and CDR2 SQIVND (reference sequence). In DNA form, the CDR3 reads TGTGCCAGTAGTAGCGGGACGGCAACTAATGAAAAACTGTTTTTT. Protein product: CASSSGTATNEKLFF.

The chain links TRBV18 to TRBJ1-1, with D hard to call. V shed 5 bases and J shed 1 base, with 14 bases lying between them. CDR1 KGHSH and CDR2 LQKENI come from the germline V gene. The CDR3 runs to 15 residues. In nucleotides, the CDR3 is TGTGCCAGCTCATTCCACCGGCCAGAGAACACTGAAGCTTTCTTT. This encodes CASSFHRPENTEAFF.